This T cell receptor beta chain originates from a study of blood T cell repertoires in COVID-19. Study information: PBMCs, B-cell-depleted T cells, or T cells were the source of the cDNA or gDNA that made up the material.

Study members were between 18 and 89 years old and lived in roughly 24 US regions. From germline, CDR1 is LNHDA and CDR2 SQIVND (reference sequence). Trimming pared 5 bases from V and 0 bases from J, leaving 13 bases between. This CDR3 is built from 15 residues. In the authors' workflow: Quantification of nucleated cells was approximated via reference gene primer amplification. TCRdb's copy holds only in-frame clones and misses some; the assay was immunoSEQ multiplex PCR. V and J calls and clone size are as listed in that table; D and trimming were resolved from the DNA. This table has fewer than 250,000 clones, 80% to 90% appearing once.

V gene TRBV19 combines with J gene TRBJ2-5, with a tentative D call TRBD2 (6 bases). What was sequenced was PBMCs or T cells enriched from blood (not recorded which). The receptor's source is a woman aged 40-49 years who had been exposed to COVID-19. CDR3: CASSGPGGDQETQYF. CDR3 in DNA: TGTGCCAGTAGTGGGCCCGGGGGAGACCAAGAGACCCAGTACTTC.